This T cell receptor beta chain was sequenced in a study of blood T cell repertoires in COVID-19. Study at large: The United States, Italy and Spain provided the acute and convalescent COVID-19 samples.

The CDR3 length is 13 residues. Germline assignment: CDR1 SGHNT and CDR2 YYREEE (reference sequence). V trimming: 4 bases; J trimming: 5 bases; junction bases outside the gene matches: 4. Libraries were prepared by immunoSEQ multiplex PCR; TCRdb keeps only in-frame clonotypes and omits some of them. The sample yields about 180,000 clones, about nine tenths seen once. The V gene is TRBV5-4, the J gene TRBJ2-5, with 8 bases fitting TRBD2. The sample was peripheral blood. The sequence was obtained from a young man who had recovered from COVID-19. The CDR3 region has the DNA TGTGCCAGCAGCCGGAGCGGGAGTGAGACCCAGTACTTC. Translated, it gives CASSRSGSETQYF.